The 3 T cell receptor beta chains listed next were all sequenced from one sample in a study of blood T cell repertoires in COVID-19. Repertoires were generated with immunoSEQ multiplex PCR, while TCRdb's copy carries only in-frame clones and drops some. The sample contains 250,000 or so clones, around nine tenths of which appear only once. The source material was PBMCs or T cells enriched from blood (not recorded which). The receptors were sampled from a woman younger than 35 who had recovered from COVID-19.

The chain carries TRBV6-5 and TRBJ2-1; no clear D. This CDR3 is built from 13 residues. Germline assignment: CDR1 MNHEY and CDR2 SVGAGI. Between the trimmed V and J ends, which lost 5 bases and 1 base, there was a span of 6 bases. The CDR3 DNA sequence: TGTGCCAGCAGTCAGAATTCCTACAATGAGCAGTTCTTC. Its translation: CASSQNSYNEQFF.

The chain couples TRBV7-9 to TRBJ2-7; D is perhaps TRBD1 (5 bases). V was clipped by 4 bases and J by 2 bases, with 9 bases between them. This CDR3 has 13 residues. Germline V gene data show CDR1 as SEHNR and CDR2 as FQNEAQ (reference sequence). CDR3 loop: CASSSQGPYEQYF. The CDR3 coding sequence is TGTGCCAGCAGCTCCCAGGGCCCCTACGAGCAGTACTTC.

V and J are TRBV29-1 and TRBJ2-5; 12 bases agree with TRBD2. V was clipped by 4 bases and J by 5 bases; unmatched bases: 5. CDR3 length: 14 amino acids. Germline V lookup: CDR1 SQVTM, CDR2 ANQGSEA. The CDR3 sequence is CSVGVTSGSETQYF. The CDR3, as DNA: TGCAGCGTTGGGGTGACTAGCGGGAGTGAGACCCAGTACTTC. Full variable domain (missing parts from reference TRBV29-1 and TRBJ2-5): SAVISQKPSRDICQRGTSLTIQCQVDSQVTMMFWYRQQPGQSLTLIATANQGSEATYESGFVIDKFPISRPNLTFSTLTVSNMSPEDSSIYLCSVGVTSGSETQYFGPGTRLLVL.